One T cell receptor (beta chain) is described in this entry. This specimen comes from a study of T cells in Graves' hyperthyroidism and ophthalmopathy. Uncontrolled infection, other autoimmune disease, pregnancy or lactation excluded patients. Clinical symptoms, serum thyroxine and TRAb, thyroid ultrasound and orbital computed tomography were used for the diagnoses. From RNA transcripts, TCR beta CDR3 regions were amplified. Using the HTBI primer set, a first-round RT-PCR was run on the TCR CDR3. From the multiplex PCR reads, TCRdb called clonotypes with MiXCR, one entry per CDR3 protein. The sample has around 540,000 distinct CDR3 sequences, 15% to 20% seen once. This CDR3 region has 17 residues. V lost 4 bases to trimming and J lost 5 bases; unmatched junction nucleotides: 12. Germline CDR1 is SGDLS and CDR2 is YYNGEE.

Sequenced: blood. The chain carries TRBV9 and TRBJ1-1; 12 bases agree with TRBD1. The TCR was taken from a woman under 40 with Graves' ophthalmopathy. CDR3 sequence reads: CASSPRPGQGAWTEAFF. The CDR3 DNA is TGTGCCAGCAGCCCCCGTCCGGGACAGGGGGCGTGGACTGAAGCTTTCTTT.